Each of the 24 T cell receptor beta chains below was sequenced from the same sample in a study of control samples from healthy donors and cancer patients. Using immunoSEQ multiplex PCR, the repertoire was profiled, and TCRdb retains in-frame clones only, with some absent. Found here are around 170,000 clones, 80% to 90% of them singletons; the top ten hold roughly 5%. The sample comprised blood. The receptors were sampled from a woman in her twenties or thirties in good health.

The rearrangement uses TRBV4-2 and TRBJ1-1; D remains ambiguous. The V end was cut by 5 bases, the J end by 4 bases, with 23 bases between. The CDR3 contains 17 residues. Germline CDR1 is LGHNA and CDR2 is YNFKEQ. The DNA for the CDR3 is TGTGCCAGCAGCGCCGGAGATCGCGGGTCGGGTGGCACTGAAGCTTTCTTT. It codes for CASSAGDRGSGGTEAFF.

The CDR3 region is CASSQGTGYDEQYF. CDR3 in DNA: TGCGCCAGCAGCCAAGGGACAGGATATGACGAGCAGTACTTC. The V gene is TRBV4-1, the J gene TRBJ2-7; 7 bases are shared with TRBD1. The CDR3 has 14 amino acids. Losses at the gene ends were 1 base for V and 5 bases for J; bases not matched to a gene: 5. The germline V gene has CDR1 MGHRA and CDR2 YSYEKL.

The chain links TRBV24-1 to TRBJ1-1, with D tentatively TRBD1 (5 bases). In germline, CDR1 is KGHDR, CDR2 SFDVKD. The CDR3 loop spans 13 amino acids. V was trimmed by 6 bases and J by 1 base, leaving 8 bases between them. CDR3 loop: CATSWGKNTEAFF. CDR3 DNA: TGTGCCACCAGTTGGGGCAAGAACACTGAAGCTTTCTTT.

V and J are TRBV27 and TRBJ2-5; TRBD1 might be the D (6 bases). V was clipped by 2 bases and J by 1 base, with 17 bases between them. Germline V gene lookup returns CDR1 MNHEY and CDR2 SMNVEV (reference sequence). The CDR3 covers 17 residues. CDR3 DNA sequence: TGTGCCAGCAGTTTACGGGTAGGGGGAACGTTCCAAGAGACCCAGTACTTC. Its protein product is CASSLRVGGTFQETQYF.

The rearrangement uses TRBV24-1 and TRBJ2-2, with D perhaps TRBD1 (5 bases). The CDR3 loop spans 11 amino acids. The germline V and J ends were trimmed by 9 bases and 6 bases, with 7 bases remaining between them. Germline CDR1 and CDR2: KGHDR and SFDVKD. CDR3 amino acids: CATGAPGELFF. In nucleotides, the CDR3 is TGTGCCACCGGGGCACCCGGGGAGCTGTTTTTT.

The gene calls are TRBV27 and TRBJ2-2, with D maybe TRBD2 (6 bases). The CDR3 contains 14 residues. Germline assignment: CDR1 MNHEY and CDR2 SMNVEV (reference sequence). The V end was cut by 5 bases, the J end by 7 bases, with 14 bases between. The CDR3 DNA is TGTGCCAGCAGTCTCGAGCGGGTGGGCGGGGAGCTGTTTTTT. Translating gives CASSLERVGGELFF.

CDR3 nucleotide sequence: TGTGCCAGCAGCTTAGATAGGGCCAGGACACTCCGGAATTCACCCCTCCACTTT. Its translation: CASSLDRARTLRNSPLHF. The chain joins TRBV11-2 to TRBJ1-6; TRBD1 is a possible D gene (5 bases). Germline V lookup: CDR1 SGHAT, CDR2 FQNNGV. V lost 0 bases to trimming and J lost 7 bases, with 19 bases between them. This CDR3 is built from 18 residues.

The chain employs TRBV13 and TRBJ2-3, with a possible D match to TRBD2 (6 bases). There are 20 residues in the CDR3. Germline CDR1 reads PRHDT; CDR2 reads FYEKMQ (reference sequence). V lost 5 bases and J 6 bases, leaving 33 bases between the germline ends. The CDR3 nucleotides read TGTGCCAGCAGCACAAGATCTAGGGCGAGAGCGGGCCAAACCCCGGATACGCAGTATTTT. It is translated as CASSTRSRARAGQTPDTQYF.

This clone was found a few times. The chain couples TRBV19 to TRBJ1-2; 9 nucleotides match TRBD1. Germline CDR1 and CDR2: LNHDA and SQIVND (reference sequence). The CDR3 has 13 amino acids. Trimming removed 9 bases from V and 3 bases from J; junction bases left unmatched: 5. The CDR3 loop reads CASRRQGDYGYTF. CDR3 nucleotides: TGTGCCAGCCGAAGACAGGGGGACTATGGCTACACCTTC. Using reference TRBV19 and TRBJ1-2 for the parts outside the CDR3, the full variable domain is DGGITQSPKYLFRKEGQNVTLSCEQNLNHDAMYWYRQDPGQGLRLIYYSQIVNDFQKGDIAEGYSVSREKKESFPLTVTSAQKNPTAFYLCASRRQGDYGYTFGSGTRLTVV.

This chain uses TRBV7-6 with TRBJ2-5, with TRBD1 matching over 8 bases. V shed 2 bases and J 4 bases; nucleotides not matched to a gene: 6. Germline CDR1 is SGHVS and CDR2 is FNYEAQ. The CDR3 length is 15 residues. In DNA, the CDR3 is TGTGCCAGCAGCTTAACCGGAGGGACAGGAGAGACCCAGTACTTC. Protein: CASSLTGGTGETQYF.

This clone was seen only a few times. V usage is TRBV27 and J usage is TRBJ2-7; 12 positions agree with TRBD2. Germline CDR1 reads MNHEY; CDR2 reads SMNVEV (reference sequence). With V trimmed by 7 bases and J by 0 bases, 7 bases remained unmatched. The CDR3 has 16 amino acids. The CDR3 region is CASKGLAGFSSYEQYF. The DNA of the CDR3 is TGTGCCAGCAAGGGACTAGCGGGCTTCAGCTCCTACGAGCAGTACTTC.

The chain has TRBV24-1 and TRBJ1-4, with TRBD1 matching 10 bases. Germline CDR1 reads KGHDR; CDR2 reads SFDVKD. V trimming: 4 bases; J trimming: 6 bases; junction bases outside the gene matches: 4. This CDR3 comprises 15 residues. This CDR3 is CATSDPDRGDEKLFF. In nucleotides, the CDR3 is TGTGCCACCAGTGACCCGGACAGGGGGGATGAAAAACTGTTTTTT.

V gene TRBV12-3 or TRBV12-4 combines with J gene TRBJ1-1, with D unresolved. The length of the CDR3 is 13 residues. V shed 7 bases and J shed 4 bases, with 13 bases lying between them. The CDR3 protein is CASTLAGVTEAFF. The CDR3 coding sequence is TGTGCCAGCACCTTGGCCGGGGTCACTGAAGCTTTCTTT.

This rearrangement joins TRBV7-9 to TRBJ2-6, with 7 bases identical to TRBD2. In germline, CDR1 is SEHNR, CDR2 FQNEAQ (reference sequence). The CDR3 has 16 residues. V lost 5 bases, J lost 1 base, and 5 bases stayed unmatched. The CDR3 region is CASSPGEGSGANVLTF. Written as DNA, the CDR3 is TGTGCCAGCAGCCCCGGGGAGGGGTCTGGGGCCAACGTCCTGACTTTC.

The J gene is TRBJ1-1, the V gene TRBV27; D gene ambiguous. The CDR3 length is 13 residues. V lost 8 bases and J 4 bases, leaving 14 bases between the germline ends. CDR1 and CDR2 (germline): MNHEY, SMNVEV (reference sequence). The CDR3 DNA reads as TGTGCCAGCGCTAGGTTCGGGGTCACTGAAGCTTTCTTT. It encodes CASARFGVTEAFF.

The gene calls are TRBV9 and TRBJ1-4; TRBD1 aligns across 9 bases. The CDR3 totals 15 residues. Germline V CDR1 and CDR2: SGDLS, YYNGEE. The trim removed 1 base at V and 5 bases at J, leaving 3 bases unmatched. The CDR3 bases are TGTGCCAGCAGCGTATCCGGGACAGGGAATGAAAAACTGTTTTTT. It encodes CASSVSGTGNEKLFF.

The V call is TRBV6-5, the J call TRBJ1-3, with a possible D match to TRBD1 (6 bases). Germline-derived CDR1 and CDR2 are MNHEY and SVGAGI. The CDR3 consists of 15 residues. V was trimmed by 6 bases and J by 4 bases, leaving 16 bases between them. The CDR3 spells CASSLDRMSGNTIYF. The DNA for the CDR3 is TGTGCCAGCAGCTTGGACAGAATGAGCGGAAACACCATATATTTT.

In this sample, this clone turned up once. This sequence joins TRBV9 and TRBJ2-2; D uncertain. The CDR3 is 13 amino acids. The germline V and J ends were trimmed by 3 bases and 1 base, with 4 bases remaining between them. CDR1 SGDLS and CDR2 YYNGEE come from the germline V gene. The CDR3 sequence is CASSAQNTGELFF. Here the CDR3 DNA reads TGTGCCAGCAGCGCCCAGAACACCGGGGAGCTGTTTTTT.

The CDR3 region is CASSQEAYAGSLETQYF. DNA for the CDR3: TGTGCCAGCAGCCAAGAAGCTTATGCCGGGAGCTTGGAGACCCAGTACTTC. The rearrangement links TRBV4-2 to TRBJ2-5; perhaps TRBD2 as D (6 bases). From germline, CDR1 is LGHNA and CDR2 YNFKEQ. This CDR3 region has 17 residues. Between the trimmed V and J ends, which lost 0 bases and 5 bases, there was a span of 19 bases.

Concerning this clone itself: A read error may produce the germline difference seen at one junction end. The chain combines TRBV5-1 with TRBJ2-5; 10 nucleotides align to TRBD1. The CDR3 contains 14 residues. Germline CDR1 reads SGHRS; CDR2 reads YFSETQ. This CDR3 is CASSADRGEEAQYF. Here the CDR3 DNA reads TGCGCCAGCAGCGCGGACAGGGGGGAAGAGGCCCAGTACTTC.

V usage is TRBV7-9 and J usage is TRBJ1-2, with D possibly TRBD1 on 6 matching bases. V was cut by 5 bases and J by 13 bases, with 20 bases left in between. There are 13 residues in the CDR3. CDR1 and CDR2 from the germline V gene are SEHNR and FQNEAQ (reference sequence). This CDR3 reads CASSLTGGNFGTF. For the CDR3, the DNA is TGTGCCAGCAGCCTGACAGGCGGAAACTTTGGCACCTTC.

The CDR3 sequence is CASSPTGVEKLFF. The CDR3 DNA sequence: TGTGCCAGCAGTCCGACAGGGGTTGAAAAACTGTTTTTT. V is TRBV6-5 and J is TRBJ1-4; 8 bases are shared with TRBD1. Germline V gene lookup returns CDR1 MNHEY and CDR2 SVGAGI. V was pared by 5 bases and J by 7 bases, with 3 bases of the junction left unmatched. This CDR3 is built from 13 residues.

This chain links TRBV14 with TRBJ1-4; maybe TRBD1 (6 bases). V gave up 2 bases and J gave up 3 bases, with 16 bases separating them. The CDR3 runs 17 residues. Germline CDR1 is SGHDN and CDR2 is FVKESK. Here the CDR3 DNA reads TGTGCCAGCAGCCAACGTCTCTCGGGACAACCTAATGAAAAACTGTTTTTT. It translates to CASSQRLSGQPNEKLFF.

The chain is built from TRBV11-2 and TRBJ2-1; D call uncertain. The CDR3 loop spans 14 amino acids. Germline CDR1 and CDR2: SGHAT and FQNNGV. Trimming took off 7 bases at V and 8 bases at J, with 18 bases between the two ends. In DNA form, the CDR3 reads TGTGCCAGCACCCCAGGCTTTTATGAGGATGAGCAGTTCTTC. Translated: CASTPGFYEDEQFF.